This is a list of T cell receptor beta chains from one sample in a study of shared clonotypes between healthy human individuals. Measured with immunoSEQ multiplex PCR; TCRdb has only the in-frame clones, and not every one. The sample holds 2 million to 2.5 million clones, approximately 93% seen once. The sequencing sample was made of naive CD4+ T cells from PBMCs. These receptors all come from a man in his late teens or twenties in good health. Some clones in this sample may be carry-over from other donors' samples. The conserved cysteine and the conserved F or W are not part of the CDR3 here. Clone size is not always given. Where it is, it says once, few, many or a class for expanded clones.

V | size | CDR3
TRBV4-1 | - | ASSLKLTGDNDEQF
TRBV7-3 | - | ASRSGRAVTGELF
TRBV7-9 | - | ASSLSGKQF
TRBV2 | once | ASSKGPGTGDEKLF
TRBV4-2 | - | ASSQGQPNTEAF
TRBV28 | - | AAGQGRMNTEAF
TRBV11-2 | few | AEGKDYGYT
TRBV13 | - | ASSPRDGRLGAQY
TRBV9 | - | ASSVGPEGYEQY
TRBV9 | - | ASSTVWGLAGDEQF
TRBV5-4 | - | ASSPDRDRGYT
TRBV28 | - | ASSPDRVAEKLF
TRBV28 | - | ASSLTGSYEQY
TRBV21-1 | - | ASSKGTEETQY
TRBV30 | - | AWSTGEDYGYT
TRBV7-6 | - | ASSLALKGYSVPYNEQF
TRBV28 | once | ASSFVGANVLT
TRBV28 | - | ASREQGSGYT
TRBV7-9 | - | ASSHDRYEQY
TRBV9 | - | ASSVVGSGEAF
TRBV18 | - | ASSPDTNYGYT
TRBV6-5 | - | ASRSGLWGNQPQH
TRBV2 | - | AGTGERSYNEQF
TRBV28 | - | ASTNRDSTDTQY